Below are 6 T cell receptor beta chains sequenced from a single sample in a study of metastatic and nonmetastatic thyroid tumors. Ahead of thyroid surgery, no patient had received treatment of any kind. TCRdb reanalyzed the PCR reads with MiXCR. The sample has approximately 20,000 clones; roughly an eighth are singletons. What was sequenced was blood. These receptors came from a male donor with papillary thyroid cancer or a benign thyroid nodule (not recorded which). Some clones in this sample may be carry-over from other donors' samples.

In its sample, this clone ranks as medium-sized. V is TRBV28 and J is TRBJ2-7; 9 positions match TRBD2. With V trimmed by 6 bases and J by 7 bases, 13 bases remained unmatched. This CDR3 has 15 residues. CDR1 MDHEN and CDR2 SYDVKM come from the germline V gene. CDR3 coding DNA: TGTGCCAGCAGCCCTCCCTTAGCGGGAGTTGGGGAGCAGTACTTC. As protein: CASSPPLAGVGEQYF.

This clone was recorded many times. The chain couples TRBV3-1 to TRBJ2-7; D is possibly TRBD1 (6 bases). Between the trimmed V and J ends, which lost 4 bases and 4 bases, there was a span of 14 bases. This CDR3 is 14 amino acids long. Germline V CDR1 and CDR2: LGHDT, YNNKEL (reference sequence). The CDR3 loop is CASSLTGYRYEQYF. The CDR3, as DNA: TGTGCCAGCAGCCTTACAGGGTATCGGTACGAGCAGTACTTC.

In its sample, this clone is medium-sized. The chain joins TRBV28 to TRBJ1-5; TRBD1 aligns across 7 bases. Looked up from germline, CDR1 is MDHEN and CDR2 is SYDVKM. The CDR3 is 13 residues long. The junction had 7 bases not matched to a gene; V was cut back by 6 bases and J by 8 bases. The CDR3 loop is CASRDRPGEPQHF. CDR3 DNA: TGTGCCAGCAGGGACAGGCCTGGGGAGCCCCAGCATTTT. Filled out from reference TRBV28 and TRBJ1-5, the complete variable domain reads DVKVTQSSRYLVKRTGEKVFLECVQDMDHENMFWYRQDPGLGLRLIYFSYDVKMKEKGDIPEGYSVSREKKERFSLILESASTNQTSMYLCASRDRPGEPQHFGDGTRLSIL.

This chain links TRBV19 with TRBJ1-2, with TRBD1 matching 9 bases. V shed 11 bases, J shed 4 bases, and the junction held 11 bases outside the gene matches. CDR3 length: 14 amino acids. Germline V CDR1 and CDR2: LNHDA, SQIVND (reference sequence). As DNA, the CDR3 is TGTGCCTCAAACCGGGACAGGGACCCCTATGGCTACACCTTC. This codes for CASNRDRDPYGYTF.

This clone was observed a few times. V usage is TRBV12-3 or TRBV12-4 and J usage is TRBJ2-7; tentative D call: TRBD2 (6 bases). The V and J ends lost 1 base and 6 bases respectively, with 10 bases between them. The CDR3 contains 13 residues. CDR3 loop: CASSLDQGGEQYF. Written as DNA, the CDR3 is TGTGCCAGCAGTTTAGATCAGGGAGGCGAGCAGTACTTC.

This clone has a count of ten or more. One base away lies a much larger clone, so this may be a sequencing read error. This chain connects TRBV20-1 to TRBJ2-1; 8 bases are shared with TRBD2. The CDR3 sequence is 13 residues long. In germline, CDR1 is DFQATT, CDR2 SNEGSKA (reference sequence). CDR3 coding DNA: TGCAGTGCCGAGGGACTAGTGGGTAGAGAGCAGCTCTTC. Residues: CSAEGLVGREQLF.